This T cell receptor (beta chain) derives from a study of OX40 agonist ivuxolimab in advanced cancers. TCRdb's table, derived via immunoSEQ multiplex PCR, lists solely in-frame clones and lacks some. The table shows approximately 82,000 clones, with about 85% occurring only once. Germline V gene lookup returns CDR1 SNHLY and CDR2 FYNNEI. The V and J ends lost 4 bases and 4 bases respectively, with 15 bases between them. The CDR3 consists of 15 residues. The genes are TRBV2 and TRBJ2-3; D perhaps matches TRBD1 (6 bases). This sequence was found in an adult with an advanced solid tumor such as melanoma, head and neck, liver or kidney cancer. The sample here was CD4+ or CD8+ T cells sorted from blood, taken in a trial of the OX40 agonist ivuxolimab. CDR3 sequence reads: CASSGAQGIADTQYF. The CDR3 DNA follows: TGTGCCAGCAGTGGGGCCCAGGGGATTGCAGATACGCAGTATTTT.